This passage covers 30 T cell receptor beta chains from one sample sequenced in a study of blood T cells in healthy people across ages (dated by TCRdb to between 2014 and 2016). Library preparation used 5' RACE. The sequencing machine was an Illumina HiSeq 2500. A second roughly 6 to 12 cycle PCR used a sample-barcoded 5' primer and a J-beta primer mix. TCRdb reprocessed the public reads (quality trimming at Q25 with fastp, clone calling with MiXCR) and kept in-frame beta chains. CDR3 protein duplicates are merged, each entry listing the most common genes and DNA. The table for this sample lists fewer than 2,000,000 distinct CDR3 sequences; 34% of them were counted only once. Of the sample, about 11% is held by the ten largest clones. The source material was blood. The origin of the receptors is a woman aged 25 to 45 in good health.

The chain employs TRBV18 and TRBJ2-5, with D perhaps matching TRBD2 (6 bases). The CDR3 contains 16 residues. Germline loops: CDR1 KGHSH, CDR2 LQKENI. Deletions cut 0 bases from V and 5 bases from J, with 16 bases between. The CDR3 loop reads CASSPPGGRLGETQYF. The DNA for the CDR3 is TGTGCCAGCTCACCACCGGGGGGACGGCTTGGGGAGACCCAGTACTTC.

Points on this clonotype: One end of the junction fails to match germline, which may point to a read error. The chain employs TRBV9 and TRBJ2-1; TRBD1 matches at 10 bases. Germline V gene lookup returns CDR1 SGDLS and CDR2 YYNGEE. The CDR3 is 16 residues long. In DNA, the CDR3 is TGTGTCAGCAGCCCACGGACAGGGGGACTCTACAATGAGCAGTTCTTC. Protein sequence: CVSSPRTGGLYNEQFF.

V gene TRBV5-6 combines with J gene TRBJ2-5; 7 positions match TRBD2. The CDR3 covers 14 residues. The V gene end was trimmed by 4 bases and the J gene end by 5 bases; junction bases not matched to a gene: 8. The germline gives CDR1 SGHDT, CDR2 YYEEEE. CDR3 nucleotide sequence: TGTGCCAGCAGCCAAACTAGCGTCCGGGAGACCCAGTACTTC. It encodes CASSQTSVRETQYF.

Ten or more counts support this clonotype. DNA for the CDR3: TGCAGCGTTCACAGGGCCGGGGAGACCCAGTACTTC. The encoded protein is CSVHRAGETQYF. The chain carries TRBV29-1 and TRBJ2-5, with D tentatively TRBD1 (6 bases). The CDR3 contains 12 residues. Germline V gene sequence: CDR1 SQVTM, CDR2 ANQGSEA. The V end was cut by 5 bases, the J end by 5 bases, with 12 bases between.

This clonotype was observed a handful of times. This rearrangement joins TRBV7-2 to TRBJ1-2, with D possibly being TRBD1 (6 bases). Germline loops: CDR1 SGHTA, CDR2 FQGNSA. This CDR3 comprises 15 residues. The V gene lost 6 bases and the J gene lost 6 bases, with 20 bases spanning the gap. The CDR3 bases are TGTGCCAGCAGTACCCGCGGGGGGGGCCTCGATGGCTACACCTTC. This sequence encodes CASSTRGGGLDGYTF.

This clonotype occurred a few times. The DNA for the CDR3 is TGTGCCACCAGCAGAGATTTAGGACAGGGGTTATCTTACGAGCAGTACTTC. This codes for CATSRDLGQGLSYEQYF. The rearrangement links TRBV15 to TRBJ2-7; 9 bases match TRBD1. V lost 0 bases and J lost 4; bases outside the gene matches: 10. CDR1 LNHNV and CDR2 YYDKDF come from the germline V gene (reference sequence). The CDR3 runs 17 residues.

The sample holds a few counts of this clonotype. The chain links TRBV5-1 to TRBJ2-1; maybe TRBD1 (8 bases). CDR3 size: 15 residues. V lost 0 bases and J 7 bases, leaving 14 bases between the germline ends. Germline values: CDR1 SGHRS, CDR2 YFSETQ. The CDR3 nucleotides are TGCGCCAGCAGCTTGGCCACAGGGGGGGGGAATGAGCAGTTCTTC. The encoded protein is CASSLATGGGNEQFF.

This clonotype was counted a single time. The V and J genes are TRBV5-6 and TRBJ2-3; possible D gene TRBD1, 6 bases. Trimming removed 4 bases from V and 3 bases from J, with 21 bases in between. The CDR3 covers 17 residues. Germline assignment: CDR1 SGHDT and CDR2 YYEEEE. CDR3 amino acids: CASSAHRDTFITDTQYF. The CDR3 coding sequence is TGTGCCAGCAGCGCGCACCGGGACACCTTCATTACAGATACGCAGTATTTT.

This rearrangement joins TRBV6-1 to TRBJ2-2, with D possibly being TRBD1 or TRBD2 (6 bases each). The germline V gene has CDR1 MNHNS and CDR2 SASEGT. Trimming removed 5 bases from V and 5 bases from J, with 15 bases in between. The CDR3 extends over 15 amino acids. DNA of the CDR3: TGTGCCAGCAGTAAGGGGGGCGCGTGGACCGGGGAGCTGTTTTTT. Translated: CASSKGGAWTGELFF.

This clonotype was observed at least ten times. The chain combines TRBV5-1 with TRBJ2-1, with D tentatively TRBD2 (6 bases). The CDR3 spans 15 residues. Per the germline V gene, CDR1 is SGHRS and CDR2 is YFSETQ. V was cut by 3 bases and J by 0 bases, with 10 bases left in between. CDR3 DNA: TGCGCCAGCAGCTCGGACGGGGGCTCCTACAATGAGCAGTTCTTC. This codes for CASSSDGGSYNEQFF.

The genes are TRBV20-1 and TRBJ2-4, with TRBD1 matching 9 bases. The V and J ends lost 6 bases and 1 base, in that order; junction bases with no gene match: 13. The CDR3 is 17 amino acids. The germline CDR1 and CDR2 sequences are DFQATT and SNEGSKA (reference sequence). The CDR3 reads CSAAGTGSFHAKNIQYF. In DNA, the CDR3 is TGCAGTGCCGCCGGGACAGGGTCGTTTCATGCCAAAAACATTCAGTACTTC.

The J gene is TRBJ1-1, the V gene TRBV6-5, with unresolved D. This CDR3 has 14 amino acids. Germline CDR1 reads MNHEY; CDR2 reads SVGAGI. V was clipped by 5 bases and J by 10 bases, with 20 bases between them. CDR3 in DNA: TGTGCCAGCAGTCCTTGGACTACGGATCCGATAGCTTTCTTT. Translated: CASSPWTTDPIAFF.

This clonotype has a count of ten or more. This chain connects TRBV11-2 to TRBJ2-5; D unresolved. The CDR3 runs to 13 residues. V lost 0 bases to trimming and J lost 7 bases, with 9 bases between them. Germline CDR1 SGHAT, CDR2 FQNNGV. CDR3 sequence reads: CASSLEGKATQYF. The CDR3 DNA is TGTGCCAGCAGCTTAGAAGGGAAGGCGACCCAGTACTTC.

This chain uses TRBV3-1 with TRBJ2-1, with 9 positions matching TRBD2. The CDR3 spans 15 residues. The J segment lost 7 bases and the V segment lost 4 bases, leaving 8 bases of the junction unmatched. In germline, CDR1 is LGHDT, CDR2 YNNKEL (reference sequence). The chain's CDR3 is CASSPLREGWNEQFF. CDR3 in DNA: TGTGCCAGCAGCCCCCTGCGGGAGGGTTGGAATGAGCAGTTCTTC.

This clonotype was detected a few times. The chain couples TRBV13 to TRBJ2-1; D remains unclear. Germline assignment: CDR1 PRHDT and CDR2 FYEKMQ (reference sequence). The V gene lost 0 bases and the J gene lost 5 bases, with 8 bases spanning the gap. The CDR3 has 14 amino acids. The CDR3: CASSLGRVHNEQFF. The CDR3 DNA reads as TGTGCCAGCAGCTTAGGACGAGTTCACAATGAGCAGTTCTTC.

V and J are TRBV20-1 and TRBJ1-6; D unclear. Germline CDR1 and CDR2: DFQATT and SNEGSKA (reference sequence). V was clipped by 0 bases and J by 8 bases, with 17 bases between them. The CDR3 runs 16 residues. For the CDR3, the DNA is TGCAGTGCTAGAGATGGCAGCGTAACTTCGCATTCACCCCTCCACTTT. It yields the protein CSARDGSVTSHSPLHF.

The gene calls are TRBV7-9 and TRBJ2-2; TRBD2 agrees at 15 bases. Per the germline V gene, CDR1 is SEHNR and CDR2 is FQNEAQ (reference sequence). Trimming at V came to 5 bases and at J to 9 bases, leaving 13 bases not matched to a gene. This CDR3 contains 18 residues. CDR3 loop: CASSPGLAGGSRTRELFF. The CDR3 nucleotides read TGTGCCAGCAGCCCGGGACTAGCGGGAGGTTCCCGGACCAGGGAGCTGTTTTTT.

This clonotype was observed a handful of times. The CDR3 nucleotides are TGTGCCAGCAGCCCCGGACTAGCGGGAGTCCAGAACAATGAGCAGTTCTTC. Translated: CASSPGLAGVQNNEQFF. The chain has TRBV4-2 and TRBJ2-1; TRBD2 aligns across 13 bases. The CDR3 sequence is 17 residues long. The V and J ends lost 4 bases and 5 bases, in that order; junction bases with no gene match: 8. The germline gives CDR1 LGHNA, CDR2 YNFKEQ.

This clonotype was seen more than once but under ten times. This chain links TRBV27 with TRBJ2-5, with 9 bases matching TRBD2. J was trimmed by 11 bases and V by 6 bases; bases with no gene match: 13. Per the germline V gene, CDR1 is MNHEY and CDR2 is SMNVEV (reference sequence). The CDR3 consists of 14 residues. The CDR3 spells CASRARLAGEVQYF. The CDR3, as DNA: TGTGCCAGCAGGGCCCGGTTAGCGGGAGAGGTGCAGTACTTC.

This clonotype was counted between two and nine times. The chain's CDR3 is CSAGTSGLVYEQYF. The CDR3 region has the DNA TGCAGTGCTGGGACTAGCGGGCTAGTCTACGAGCAGTACTTC. The rearrangement joins TRBV20-1 to TRBJ2-7; TRBD2 matches 12 bases. Germline assignment: CDR1 DFQATT and CDR2 SNEGSKA (reference sequence). This CDR3 comprises 14 residues. The V and J ends lost 5 bases and 3 bases, in that order; junction bases with no gene match: 5.

Comment on this clonotype: This could be a read error, since a much larger clone is one nucleotide away. This chain links TRBV4-1 with TRBJ2-5; D tentatively fits TRBD1 or TRBD2 (5 bases each). V lost 0 bases, J lost 6 bases, and 11 bases lay in between. The CDR3 is 14 amino acids. Germline CDR1 and CDR2: MGHRA and YSYEKL. CDR3 in DNA: TGCGCCAGCAGCCAAGATAGGGGAGACCAGACCCAGTACTTC. This encodes CASSQDRGDQTQYF.

This clonotype was seen a few times. The chain couples TRBV5-1 to TRBJ2-3; D gene ambiguous. Germline CDR1 reads SGHRS; CDR2 reads YFSETQ. The CDR3 loop spans 16 amino acids. V lost 4 bases, J lost 0 bases, and 15 bases lay in between. CDR3 nucleotides: TGCGCCAGCAGCATACTCCACTCCGAGAGCACAGATACGCAGTATTTT. Its translation: CASSILHSESTDTQYF.

The J gene is TRBJ1-1, the V gene TRBV5-5; D gene unclear. The germline V gene has CDR1 SGHKS and CDR2 YYEKEE (reference sequence). The CDR3 runs to 14 residues. The V end was cut by 2 bases, the J end by 4 bases, with 12 bases between. CDR3 bases: TGTGCCAGCAGCTTAACAGCCGGAGGCACTGAAGCTTTCTTT. Its translation: CASSLTAGGTEAFF.

This clonotype was seen more than once but under ten times. This sequence joins TRBV30 and TRBJ2-6; 9 nucleotides align to TRBD1. The trim removed 0 bases at V and 4 bases at J, leaving 10 bases unmatched. CDR1 GTSNPN and CDR2 SVGIG come from the germline V gene (reference sequence). CDR3 length: 18 amino acids. The DNA of the CDR3 is TGTGCCTGGAGTGTTGGGGGACAGGGCTTCGCCGGGGCCAACGTCCTGACTTTC. Its protein product is CAWSVGGQGFAGANVLTF.

V gene TRBV5-1 combines with J gene TRBJ2-5, with 9 bases lining up with TRBD1. Per the germline V gene, CDR1 is SGHRS and CDR2 is YFSETQ. The ends lost 0 bases at V and 5 bases at J; junction bases unmatched: 8. The CDR3 spans 16 residues. DNA for the CDR3: TGCGCCAGCAGCTTGGCGAACAGGGGGCGCGGGGAGACCCAGTACTTC. It is translated as CASSLANRGRGETQYF.

As for this clonotype: Without the conserved terminal phenylalanine or tryptophan, this CDR3 likely stems from a read error. This sequence joins TRBV12-5 and TRBJ1-1, with D possibly matching TRBD1 (5 bases). Trimming removed 6 bases at V and 5 bases at J, with 13 bases between. CDR1 is LGHNT and CDR2 is FRNRAP in the germline V gene. CDR3 length: 13 amino acids. The CDR3 reads CASGTGQGTEAFL. DNA of the CDR3: TGTGCTAGTGGCACGGGGCAGGGAACTGAAGCTTTCTTG.

This clonotype appeared a few times. The chain employs TRBV5-1 and TRBJ2-1; D perhaps matches TRBD2 (6 bases). With 4 bases removed from V and 8 bases from J, the gap between germline ends came to 16 bases. The CDR3 totals 14 residues. Per germline, CDR1 SGHRS and CDR2 YFSETQ. The DNA for the CDR3 is TGCGCCAGCAGCCGCCTGGGGTGGAGGGATGAGCAGTTCTTC. Encoded protein: CASSRLGWRDEQFF.

This chain connects TRBV20-1 to TRBJ2-1, with D perhaps assigned TRBD1 or TRBD2 (5 bases each). V dropped 7 bases and J dropped 8 bases, with 24 bases sitting between them. The CDR3 has 15 residues. Looked up from germline, CDR1 is DFQATT and CDR2 is SNEGSKA (reference sequence). In DNA form, the CDR3 reads TGCAGTGTCGAGGAGGTTGGTTCAGGGATGGATGAGCAGTTCTTC. Translated, it gives CSVEEVGSGMDEQFF.

The gene calls are TRBV6-6 and TRBJ2-1, with 9 nucleotides matching TRBD2. The DNA end lines up better with TRBJ2-7; the J call may be wrong. The length of the CDR3 is 14 residues. In germline, CDR1 is MNHNY, CDR2 SVGAGI (reference sequence). The chain's CDR3 is CASTQAGGSYEQYF. Written as DNA, the CDR3 is TGTGCCAGCACCCAAGCGGGAGGTTCCTACGAGCAGTACTTC.

In DNA form, the CDR3 reads TGTGCCATCAGTGTTGACAATAACTATGGCTACACCTTC. It yields the protein CAISVDNNYGYTF. The chain combines TRBV10-3 with TRBJ1-2; D gene ambiguous. CDR3 length: 13 residues. Trimming left V 4 bases short and J 1 base short, with 7 bases between. Germline CDR1 reads ENHRY; CDR2 reads SYGVKD.